A single sample gave rise to the 31 T cell receptor beta chains below, sequenced in a study of blood T cell repertoires in COVID-19. Measured with immunoSEQ multiplex PCR; TCRdb has only the in-frame clones, and not every one. Seen here are 100,000 to 120,000 clones, approximately 68% observed once, and the top ten hold under 10%. The source material was peripheral blood. All receptors come from a woman aged 60-70 years with acute or convalescent COVID-19.

This chain uses TRBV10-1 with TRBJ2-7; 7 bases align to TRBD2. V lost 7 bases, J lost 3 bases, and 3 bases stayed unmatched. The CDR3 sequence is 12 residues long. Germline CDR1 WNHNN, CDR2 SYGVQD (reference sequence). The CDR3 region has the DNA TGCGCCAGCACCCGGGAGGTCTACGAGCAGTACTTC. Encoded protein: CASTREVYEQYF.

The J gene is TRBJ1-4, the V gene TRBV28, with TRBD1 as a possible D gene (6 bases). V was shortened by 2 bases and J by 8 bases, with 12 bases between the two germline ends. CDR3 length equals 14 residues. The V gene's germline CDR1 is MDHEN and CDR2 SYDVKM. The CDR3 is CASSLAGVEEKLFF. The CDR3 DNA reads as TGTGCCAGCAGTTTAGCAGGGGTAGAGGAAAAACTGTTTTTT.

In its sample, this clone was seen once. The chain couples TRBV27 to TRBJ1-1; D gene ambiguous. Germline lookup yields CDR1 MNHEY and CDR2 SMNVEV (reference sequence). The CDR3 has 11 residues. Trimming left V 6 bases short and J 9 bases short, with 11 bases between. CDR3 sequence (DNA): TGTGCCAGCAGGGGAGGGATTCAAGCTTTCTTT. Translated: CASRGGIQAFF.

This clone has just a few counts. The chain is built from TRBV19 and TRBJ2-7, with 10 bases fitting TRBD1. V lost 2 bases to trimming and J lost 6 bases; unmatched junction nucleotides: 7. CDR3 size: 15 residues. CDR1 LNHDA and CDR2 SQIVND come from the germline V gene (reference sequence). The CDR3 sequence is CASSIRPGTGAEQYF. In DNA, the CDR3 is TGTGCCAGTAGTATACGTCCCGGGACAGGGGCCGAGCAGTACTTC. The complete variable domain, with remaining parts taken from reference TRBV19 and TRBJ2-7, reads DGGITQSPKYLFRKEGQNVTLSCEQNLNHDAMYWYRQDPGQGLRLIYYSQIVNDFQKGDIAEGYSVSREKKESFPLTVTSAQKNPTAFYLCASSIRPGTGAEQYFGPGTRLTVT.

The genes are TRBV18 and TRBJ2-3; D is ambiguous. Trimming left V 0 bases short and J 5 bases short, with 6 bases between. The CDR3 is made up of 13 amino acids. CDR1 KGHSH and CDR2 LQKENI come from the germline V gene. CDR3 DNA sequence: TGTGCCAGCTCACCACCGGCTGGAGATACGCAGTATTTT. Its translation is CASSPPAGDTQYF. The full variable domain, its missing parts supplied by reference TRBV18 and TRBJ2-3, is NAGVMQNPRHLVRRRGQEARLRCSPMKGHSHVYWYRQLPEEGLKFMVYLQKENIIDESGMPKERFSAEFPKEGPSILRIQQVVRGDSAAYFCASSPPAGDTQYFGPGTRLTVL.

This chain joins TRBV2 and TRBJ1-3, with 7 nucleotides matching TRBD1. The germline gives CDR1 SNHLY, CDR2 FYNNEI. V was pared by 6 bases and J by 0 bases, with 8 bases of the junction left unmatched. The CDR3 totals 16 residues. The CDR3 sequence is CASSGQALTSGNTIYF. CDR3 bases: TGTGCCAGCAGCGGACAGGCTTTAACCTCTGGAAACACCATATATTTT.

The chain recombines TRBV30 with TRBJ1-6; TRBD1 aligns across 9 bases. J was trimmed by 9 bases and V by 0 bases; bases with no gene match: 3. The CDR3 extends over 14 amino acids. Germline CDR1 is GTSNPN and CDR2 is SVGIG (reference sequence). The CDR3 DNA is TGTGCCTGGAGTGTACAGGGGGCTGGTTCACCCCTCCACTTT. It translates to CAWSVQGAGSPLHF. Together with reference TRBV30 and TRBJ1-6, the CDR3 gives the full variable domain: SQTIHQWPATLVQPVGSPLSLECTVEGTSNPNLYWYRQAAGRGLQLLFYSVGIGQISSEVPQNLSASRPQDRQFILSSKKLLLSDSGFYLCAWSVQGAGSPLHFGNGTRLTVT.

V and J are TRBV9 and TRBJ2-1, with 11 nucleotides matching TRBD1. The CDR3 loop spans 15 amino acids. From germline, CDR1 is SGDLS and CDR2 YYNGEE. V lost 2 bases and J lost 8; bases outside the gene matches: 6. CDR3 sequence: CASSVTGTGGDEQFF. The CDR3 nucleotides read TGTGCCAGCAGCGTCACCGGGACAGGGGGAGATGAGCAGTTCTTC.

This clone appeared a few times. The genes are TRBV5-6 and TRBJ1-6; unclear D gene. The germline V and J ends were trimmed by 2 bases and 6 bases, with 6 bases remaining between them. The CDR3 length is 13 residues. The germline V gene encodes CDR1 SGHDT and CDR2 YYEEEE. This CDR3 reads CASSFSLNSPLHF. In DNA form, the CDR3 reads TGTGCCAGCAGCTTCAGTCTTAATTCACCCCTCCACTTT.

CDR3 sequence: CASSDLIGVYGYTF. The CDR3 DNA reads as TGTGCCAGCAGTGACCTCATAGGGGTTTATGGCTACACCTTC. V is TRBV2 and J is TRBJ1-2, with D perhaps TRBD1 (5 bases). The CDR3 contains 14 residues. V gave up 3 bases and J gave up 5 bases, with 13 bases separating them. Germline CDR1 SNHLY, CDR2 FYNNEI.

V gene TRBV7-9 combines with J gene TRBJ1-1, with unresolved D. Germline V gives CDR1 SEHNR, CDR2 FQNEAQ (reference sequence). V was pared by 7 bases and J by 0 bases, with 12 bases between. CDR3 size: 14 residues. The CDR3 here is CASTPVRMNTEAFF. CDR3 bases: TGTGCCAGCACACCCGTCAGAATGAACACTGAAGCTTTCTTT.

The V gene is TRBV6-5, the J gene TRBJ2-7, with 7 bases matching TRBD1. From germline, CDR1 is MNHEY and CDR2 SVGAGI. V gave up 9 bases and J gave up 0 bases; unmatched junction bases: 8. This CDR3 contains 14 residues. DNA for the CDR3: TGTGCCAGTAAGACAGGGACCTTCTCCTACGAGCAGTACTTC. It encodes CASKTGTFSYEQYF.

The rearrangement uses TRBV7-9 and TRBJ1-1, with 7 bases identical to TRBD1. J gave up 1 base and V 1 base, and 3 bases lay outside the gene matches. The CDR3 length is 15 residues. Germline V CDR1 and CDR2: SEHNR, FQNEAQ (reference sequence). CDR3 amino acids: CASSLGGGTNTEAFF. The CDR3 region has the DNA TGTGCCAGCAGCTTAGGAGGGGGCACGAACACTGAAGCTTTCTTT.

There are many counts of this clone. V gene TRBV6-6 combines with J gene TRBJ1-5, with unresolved D. Per the germline V gene, CDR1 is MNHNY and CDR2 is SVGAGI (reference sequence). The CDR3 sequence is 13 residues long. Trimming took off 5 bases at V and 4 bases at J, with 9 bases between the two ends. CDR3 amino acids: CASSLQVNQPQHF. CDR3 coding DNA: TGTGCCAGCAGTCTCCAGGTAAATCAGCCCCAGCATTTT.

The V gene is TRBV5-1, the J gene TRBJ2-1; 8 positions match TRBD2. Germline lookup yields CDR1 SGHRS and CDR2 YFSETQ. CDR3 size: 14 residues. With 8 bases clipped from V and 6 bases from J, the junction kept 10 bases outside the gene matches. Here the CDR3 DNA reads TGCGCCAGTGCCGGGACTAGTTTGGGCAATGAGCAGTTCTTC. It translates to CASAGTSLGNEQFF.

The CDR3 DNA reads TGTGCCAGTAGTGCGACGCACCAGGATCAGCCCCAGCATTTT. Its protein product is CASSATHQDQPQHF. The V and J genes are TRBV19 and TRBJ1-5, with unresolved D. V gave up 5 bases and J gave up 5 bases, with 13 bases separating them. This CDR3 spans 14 amino acids. CDR1 and CDR2 from the germline V gene are LNHDA and SQIVND (reference sequence).

V usage is TRBV10-1 and J usage is TRBJ2-1, with unresolved D. The germline V gene encodes CDR1 WNHNN and CDR2 SYGVQD (reference sequence). Trimming removed 3 bases at V and 5 bases at J, with 11 bases between. The CDR3 consists of 14 residues. CDR3 in amino acids: CASSEPSLNNEQFF. CDR3 bases: TGCGCCAGCAGTGAACCCTCACTAAACAATGAGCAGTTCTTC.

The genes are TRBV12-5 and TRBJ2-1; D possibly corresponds to TRBD2 (5 bases). The V end lost 4 bases, the J end lost 6 bases, and 19 bases lay between the germline ends. Germline V gene data show CDR1 as LGHNT and CDR2 as FRNRAP. The CDR3 runs 16 residues. Here the CDR3 DNA reads TGTGCTAGTGGTTCGATAGAAGGAGCGGTTCGCAATGAGCAGTTCTTC. Amino acid sequence: CASGSIEGAVRNEQFF.

The rearrangement uses TRBV11-1 and TRBJ2-5, with D hard to call. The CDR3 loop spans 13 amino acids. The V end lost 6 bases, the J end lost 5 bases, and 13 bases lay between the germline ends. Germline loops: CDR1 SGHAT, CDR2 FQDESV (reference sequence). CDR3 amino acids: CASRPPTLETQYF. CDR3 bases: TGTGCCAGCAGGCCTCCTACTCTGGAGACCCAGTACTTC.

The V call is TRBV24-1, the J call TRBJ1-1; 7 positions agree with TRBD1. CDR3 size: 14 residues. Per germline, CDR1 KGHDR and CDR2 SFDVKD. V lost 6 bases, J lost 3 bases, and 6 bases stayed unmatched. This CDR3 reads CATSSGQVHTEAFF. As DNA, the CDR3 is TGTGCCACCAGTTCCGGACAGGTACACACTGAAGCTTTCTTT.

This clone appeared a single time. The rearrangement joins TRBV18 to TRBJ2-1; TRBD2 matches at 8 bases. The CDR3 sequence is 12 residues long. V lost 8 bases, J lost 8 bases, and 5 bases stayed unmatched. The germline CDR1 and CDR2 sequences are KGHSH and LQKENI. CDR3 nucleotide sequence: TGTGCCAGCCGCTTCGGGGGGGATGAGCAGTTCTTC. Residues: CASRFGGDEQFF.

V is TRBV2 and J is TRBJ2-6; 9 bases agree with TRBD1. The germline CDR1 and CDR2 sequences are SNHLY and FYNNEI. The V segment lost 7 bases and the J segment 0 bases; nucleotides outside the gene matches: 7. CDR3 length: 17 residues. Here the CDR3 DNA reads TGTGCCAGCACTTCGGGACAGGGATACTCTGGGGCCAACGTCCTGACTTTC. Amino acids: CASTSGQGYSGANVLTF.

The V gene is TRBV4-2, the J gene TRBJ2-3; 10 nucleotides align to TRBD2. CDR1 and CDR2 from the germline V gene are LGHNA and YNFKEQ. This CDR3 is built from 20 residues. V lost 0 bases and J lost 0; bases outside the gene matches: 12. The CDR3 DNA reads TGTGCCAGCAGCCAAGATTCCGCTAGCGGGGGACGTACTAGCACAGATACGCAGTATTTT. Translation gives CASSQDSASGGRTSTDTQYF.

The V gene is TRBV5-4, the J gene TRBJ2-7; 7 positions match TRBD2. The CDR3 totals 13 residues. J lost 3 bases, V lost 6 bases, and 6 bases had no gene match. The V gene's germline CDR1 is SGHNT and CDR2 YYREEE (reference sequence). This chain's CDR3 is CASTIGTNYEQYF. The CDR3 coding sequence is TGTGCCAGCACTATCGGGACTAACTACGAGCAGTACTTC.

With respect to this clone: Given a much more abundant clone one base away, this may be a read error. The chain joins TRBV11-2 to TRBJ1-4; possible D gene TRBD1, 6 bases. Germline V gene sequence: CDR1 SGHAT, CDR2 FQNNGV. Trimming cost V 1 base and J 7 bases, with 7 bases left between them. The CDR3 extends over 13 amino acids. CDR3 DNA: TGTGCCAGCAGCTTAGGGACAGCTGAAAAACTGTTTTTT. Protein product: CASSLGTAEKLFF.

A few counts support this clone. The chain is built from TRBV5-7 and TRBJ2-7, with TRBD1 matching over 8 bases. TRBV5-7 is an ORF, and what it does is uncertain. V lost 1 base, J lost 2 bases, and 14 bases stayed unmatched. This CDR3 contains 18 residues. The DNA for the CDR3 is TGTGCCAGCAGCTTGATCACGGGACAGGAGCACCAAACCTACGAGCAGTACTTC. It yields the protein CASSLITGQEHQTYEQYF.

There are a few counts of this clone. The chain uses TRBV18 and TRBJ2-5; 9 bases are a match to TRBD1. V shed 4 bases, J shed 2 bases, and the junction held 5 bases outside the gene matches. CDR1 is KGHSH and CDR2 is LQKENI in the germline V gene. The length of the CDR3 is 15 residues. CDR3 in amino acids: CASSRETGGQETQYF. CDR3 coding DNA: TGTGCCAGCTCACGGGAGACAGGGGGGCAAGAGACCCAGTACTTC.

This clone was detected a few times. The chain links TRBV5-8 to TRBJ2-6; D not certain. Deletions cut 5 bases from V and 1 base from J, with 13 bases between. Germline V gives CDR1 SGHTS, CDR2 YDEGEE. This CDR3 comprises 16 residues. The CDR3 DNA follows: TGTGCCAGCAGTCTTGAGACGGGTTCTGGGGCCAACGTCCTGACTTTC. Protein: CASSLETGSGANVLTF.

With respect to this clone: Other DNA sequences in the sample encode the same CDR3. The chain carries TRBV9 and TRBJ2-3, with 8 bases that match TRBD2. The CDR3 sequence is 14 residues long. V gave up 2 bases and J gave up 4 bases; unmatched junction bases: 3. Germline CDR1 reads SGDLS; CDR2 reads YYNGEE. The CDR3 loop is CASSVSGAADTQYF. CDR3 in DNA: TGTGCCAGCAGCGTTAGCGGGGCTGCAGATACGCAGTATTTT.

This clone was observed a handful of times. The rearrangement uses TRBV3-1 (or the pseudogene TRBV3-2) and TRBJ2-3, with 11 bases that match TRBD1. Trimming at V came to 4 bases and at J to 4 bases, leaving 7 bases not matched to a gene. The germline gives CDR1 LGHDT, CDR2 YNNKEL (reference sequence). This CDR3 is 16 amino acids long. In DNA, the CDR3 is TGTGCCAGCAGCCTCTGGACAGGGGGCGCATCAGATACGCAGTATTTT. It translates to CASSLWTGGASDTQYF.

The chain uses TRBV28 and TRBJ1-3; D call uncertain. The germline CDR1 and CDR2 sequences are MDHEN and SYDVKM. The CDR3 runs 14 residues. Trimming left V 6 bases short and J 4 bases short, with 13 bases between. The CDR3 nucleotides are TGTGCCAGCAGCCCACCATCGAGCGGAAACACCATATATTTT. This encodes CASSPPSSGNTIYF.